The sequence of this TCR beta chain was determined in a study of blood T cell repertoires in COVID-19. Background on the study: Specimens from acute and convalescent COVID-19 originated in the United States, Italy and Spain. Sample material is recorded as cDNA or gDNA derived from T cells, B-cell-depleted T cells, or PBMCs.

In the original processing: Cell counts per sample came from amplifying reference gene primers. The data were produced by immunoSEQ multiplex PCR, yet TCRdb's version contains in-frame clones alone and is incomplete. V and J calls and clone size come straight from that table; D and trimming were deduced from the DNA. The profile shows 95,000 to 120,000 clones, 84% of them singletons. The CDR3 loop spans 11 amino acids. V lost 5 bases and J 2 bases, leaving 3 bases between the germline ends. The rearrangement joins TRBV12-3 or TRBV12-4 to TRBJ2-5; no firm D call. The sequence derives from a woman in her 40s with acute or convalescent COVID-19. Sequenced: peripheral blood. CDR3 amino acids: CASSPQETQYF. The CDR3 DNA is TGTGCCAGCAGTCCGCAAGAGACCCAGTACTTC.